These 22 T cell receptor beta chains came from one sample sequenced in a study of blood T cell repertoires in COVID-19. Profiled with immunoSEQ multiplex PCR; TCRdb holds only in-frame clones, not every one. Found here are over 140,000 clones, approximately 84% of them singletons; the top ten hold under 5%. Sequenced input: peripheral blood. Receptor source: a woman aged 60-75 years with acute or convalescent COVID-19.

This chain uses TRBV11-1 with TRBJ2-2; 8 bases line up with TRBD2. Germline V lookup: CDR1 SGHAT, CDR2 FQDESV (reference sequence). The CDR3 length is 13 residues. V was pared by 4 bases and J by 7 bases, with 2 bases of the junction left unmatched. The CDR3: CASSYRGGGELFF. The CDR3 DNA sequence: TGTGCCAGCAGCTACCGGGGGGGCGGGGAGCTGTTTTTT.

The V call is TRBV29-1, the J call TRBJ2-1; 10 bases line up with TRBD1. Germline CDR1 reads SQVTM; CDR2 reads ANQGSEA. Trimming cost V 0 bases and J 9 bases; bases outside gene matches: 8. CDR3 size: 15 residues. CDR3 nucleotides: TGCAGCGTTGAAGAGCGACCGGGACAGGGGAGTGAGCAGTTCTTC. As protein: CSVEERPGQGSEQFF.

The chain carries TRBV19 and TRBJ1-3, with D unclear. Trimming removed 3 bases from V and 3 bases from J, with 18 bases in between. Germline-derived CDR1 and CDR2 are LNHDA and SQIVND (reference sequence). The CDR3 has 17 residues. The CDR3 sequence is CASSIPYGLLNGNTIYF. CDR3 coding DNA: TGTGCCAGTAGTATCCCCTATGGACTTCTCAATGGAAACACCATATATTTT.

V is TRBV7-8 and J is TRBJ2-5; 9 positions match TRBD2. V shed 6 bases, J shed 4 bases, and the junction held 9 bases outside the gene matches. CDR3 length: 15 amino acids. From germline, CDR1 is SGHVS and CDR2 FQNEAQ. The DNA of the CDR3 is TGTGCCAGCAGAAAAGGGCGGGAGGGCCCAGAGACCCAGTACTTC. As protein: CASRKGREGPETQYF.

Here the CDR3 reads CASSYLGQEYGYTF. For the CDR3, the DNA is TGTGCCAGCAGTTACTTAGGACAGGAGTATGGCTACACCTTC. The chain is built from TRBV6-2 or TRBV6-3 and TRBJ1-2, with TRBD1 identical over 7 bases. Germline V gene lookup returns CDR1 MNHEY and CDR2 SVGEGT. This CDR3 contains 14 residues. Unmatched junction bases numbered 4, after V lost 1 base and J lost 5 bases.

V and J are TRBV30 and TRBJ1-5; a possible D gene is TRBD1 (6 bases). CDR3 size: 14 residues. Trimming shortened V by 4 bases and J by 3 bases, and 13 bases separated the two germline ends. The V gene's germline CDR1 is GTSNPN and CDR2 SVGIG (reference sequence). The CDR3: CAWTRGQNNQPQHF. The CDR3 nucleotides are TGTGCCTGGACCAGGGGCCAGAACAATCAGCCCCAGCATTTT.

CDR3: CASSLRGDTQYF. The CDR3 DNA sequence: TGTGCCTCATCGCTCAGAGGGGATACGCAGTATTTT. This chain connects TRBV6-5 to TRBJ2-3; D is perhaps TRBD2 (5 bases). Germline values: CDR1 MNHEY, CDR2 SVGAGI. The ends were cut back, 11 bases at V and 6 bases at J, with 15 bases in the middle. This CDR3 region has 12 residues.

The chain is built from TRBV27 and TRBJ1-1; D is ambiguous. The germline CDR1 and CDR2 sequences are MNHEY and SMNVEV (reference sequence). The CDR3 length is 11 residues. Trimming shortened V by 4 bases and J by 2 bases, and 2 bases separated the two germline ends. This chain's CDR3 is CASSSNTEAFF. The CDR3 DNA reads TGTGCCAGCAGTTCAAACACTGAAGCTTTCTTT.

J is TRBJ1-5 and V is TRBV10-1; 7 bases are shared with TRBD1. The CDR3 runs 15 residues. V dropped 6 bases and J dropped 2; count of bases not matched to a gene: 7. Germline-derived CDR1 and CDR2 are WNHNN and SYGVQD (reference sequence). This CDR3 is CASSQGVFRNQPQHF. For the CDR3, the DNA is TGCGCCAGCAGCCAGGGGGTCTTTCGCAATCAGCCCCAGCATTTT.

The chain has TRBV6-2 or TRBV6-3 and TRBJ1-5, with 7 bases lining up with TRBD1. Germline loops: CDR1 MNHEY, CDR2 SVGEGT. V lost 5 bases to trimming and J lost 2 bases; unmatched junction nucleotides: 3. There are 14 residues in the CDR3. The CDR3 loop is CASSTGTGNQPQHF. The CDR3 DNA reads as TGTGCCAGCAGTACTGGGACAGGCAATCAGCCCCAGCATTTT.

The rearrangement uses TRBV6-2 or TRBV6-3 and TRBJ1-2, with TRBD1 matching 8 bases. The germline V gene has CDR1 MNHEY and CDR2 SVGEGT. Unmatched junction bases numbered 14, after V lost 2 bases and J lost 6 bases. The CDR3 totals 17 residues. The CDR3 DNA follows: TGTGCCAGCAGTTACCCCCCGGACAGGGATGATCTGCATGGCTACACCTTC. Protein product: CASSYPPDRDDLHGYTF.

The table lists this clone with a few counts. The CDR3 nucleotides read TGTGCCAGACCTAGCGGGAGCCGGGGCACAGATACGCAGTATTTT. Translated, it gives CARPSGSRGTDTQYF. V usage is TRBV28 and J usage is TRBJ2-3; 10 bases line up with TRBD2. The junction had 7 bases not matched to a gene; V was cut back by 9 bases and J by 1 base. The CDR3 has 15 amino acids. Germline loops: CDR1 MDHEN, CDR2 SYDVKM.

Only one count was recorded for this clone. The chain is built from TRBV5-4 and TRBJ2-7; a possible D gene is TRBD2 (6 bases). V was shortened by 0 bases and J by 4 bases, with 23 bases between the two germline ends. Germline V gene sequence: CDR1 SGHNT, CDR2 YYREEE (reference sequence). CDR3 length equals 18 residues. CDR3 coding DNA: TGTGCCAGCAGCTTGGGCGGGGATGGGAACAGGCGTAGGTACGAGCAGTACTTC. Its protein is CASSLGGDGNRRRYEQYF.

This clone was recorded once. The chain is built from TRBV19 and TRBJ2-7; TRBD1 matches at 9 bases. CDR1 is LNHDA and CDR2 is SQIVND in the germline V gene (reference sequence). This CDR3 spans 16 amino acids. The J segment lost 6 bases and the V segment lost 3 bases, leaving 12 bases of the junction unmatched. In nucleotides, the CDR3 is TGTGCCAGTAGTATCTTGTCTTGGACAGGGGTTACCGAGCAGTACTTC. It yields the protein CASSILSWTGVTEQYF.

The chain has TRBV4-2 and TRBJ1-1, with D perhaps TRBD1 (5 bases). The CDR3 totals 15 residues. CDR1 is LGHNA, CDR2 YNFKEQ, per germline. V was clipped by 1 base and J by 1 base, with 10 bases between them. The CDR3 region has the DNA TGTGCCAGCAGCCAAGCCCTTAGGGGGAACACTGAAGCTTTCTTT. It yields the protein CASSQALRGNTEAFF.

The V call is TRBV28, the J call TRBJ1-1; 9 positions match TRBD1. This CDR3 comprises 15 residues. Per germline, CDR1 MDHEN and CDR2 SYDVKM. The ends lost 5 bases at V and 5 bases at J; junction bases unmatched: 9. CDR3 coding DNA: TGTGCCAGCAGTCGCACCGGGACAGGGAGGACTGAAGCTTTCTTT. Protein: CASSRTGTGRTEAFF.

The chain carries TRBV9 and TRBJ2-2, with 8 bases identical to TRBD1. This CDR3 is built from 17 residues. The V segment lost 3 bases and the J segment 6 bases; nucleotides outside the gene matches: 13. The germline gives CDR1 SGDLS, CDR2 YYNGEE. CDR3: CASSAIDRGTVAGELFF. The CDR3 nucleotides are TGTGCCAGCAGCGCAATTGACAGGGGAACGGTCGCCGGGGAGCTGTTTTTT.

The chain links TRBV2 to TRBJ1-5, with 7 positions matching TRBD1. V shed 6 bases and J 4 bases; nucleotides not matched to a gene: 9. CDR1 and CDR2 from the germline V gene are SNHLY and FYNNEI. The CDR3 length is 15 residues. CDR3 protein: CASSQGARGNQPQHF. CDR3 bases: TGTGCCAGCAGCCAAGGGGCCAGGGGGAATCAGCCCCAGCATTTT.

This clone has only one observation. The chain links TRBV5-1 to TRBJ2-3; the D gene is possibly TRBD2 (5 bases). Trimming took off 2 bases at V and 3 bases at J, with 16 bases between the two ends. Germline loops: CDR1 SGHRS, CDR2 YFSETQ. The CDR3 spans 16 residues. Here the CDR3 reads CASSFYIAFQTDTQYF. CDR3 in DNA: TGCGCCAGCAGCTTTTACATAGCGTTCCAGACAGATACGCAGTATTTT.

The J gene is TRBJ2-7, the V gene TRBV7-9, with a possible D match to TRBD2 (6 bases). From germline, CDR1 is SEHNR and CDR2 FQNEAQ (reference sequence). The CDR3 consists of 17 residues. Trimming left V 0 bases short and J 4 bases short, with 19 bases between. CDR3 amino acids: CASSLARVGRRGYEQYF. The CDR3 DNA is TGTGCCAGCAGCTTAGCTCGCGTCGGGAGAAGGGGATACGAGCAGTACTTC.

This chain links TRBV3-1 (or the pseudogene TRBV3-2) with TRBJ2-4, with 8 bases matching TRBD2. Trimming at V came to 4 bases and at J to 7 bases, leaving 12 bases not matched to a gene. The CDR3 loop spans 16 amino acids. Germline assignment: CDR1 LGHDT and CDR2 YNNKEL (reference sequence). CDR3 bases: TGTGCCAGCAGCCCAGCGCGGGGACTAGTCTTCAACATTCAGTACTTC. It yields the protein CASSPARGLVFNIQYF.

The chain couples TRBV2 to TRBJ2-7; TRBD1 is a possible D gene (6 bases). Germline CDR1 and CDR2: SNHLY and FYNNEI. The CDR3 runs to 14 residues. V lost 9 bases, J lost 6 bases, and 21 bases lay in between. CDR3 region: CASVHRVSDFEQYF. For the CDR3, the DNA is TGTGCCAGTGTCCACAGGGTTTCGGATTTCGAGCAGTACTTC.